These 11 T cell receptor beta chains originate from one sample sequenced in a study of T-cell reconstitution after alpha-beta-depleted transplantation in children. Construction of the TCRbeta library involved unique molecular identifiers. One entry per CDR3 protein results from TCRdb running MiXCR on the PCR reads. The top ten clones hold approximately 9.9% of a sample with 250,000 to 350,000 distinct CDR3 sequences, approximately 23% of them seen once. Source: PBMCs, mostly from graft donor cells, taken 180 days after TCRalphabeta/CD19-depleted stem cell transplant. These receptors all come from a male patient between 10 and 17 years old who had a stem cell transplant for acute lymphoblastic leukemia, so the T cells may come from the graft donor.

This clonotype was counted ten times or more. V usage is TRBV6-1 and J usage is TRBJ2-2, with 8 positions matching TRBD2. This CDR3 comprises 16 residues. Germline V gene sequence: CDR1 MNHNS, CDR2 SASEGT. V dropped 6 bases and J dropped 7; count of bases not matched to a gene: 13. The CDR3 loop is CASSLGSGRLFGELFF. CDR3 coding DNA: TGTGCCAGCAGCCTGGGGAGCGGGAGATTATTCGGGGAGCTGTTTTTT.

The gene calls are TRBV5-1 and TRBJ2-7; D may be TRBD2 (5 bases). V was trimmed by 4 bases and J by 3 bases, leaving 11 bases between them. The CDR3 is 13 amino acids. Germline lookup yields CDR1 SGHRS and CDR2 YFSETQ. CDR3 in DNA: TGCGCCAGCAGCCCCCGGGGAGTCTACGAGCAGTACTTC. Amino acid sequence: CASSPRGVYEQYF.

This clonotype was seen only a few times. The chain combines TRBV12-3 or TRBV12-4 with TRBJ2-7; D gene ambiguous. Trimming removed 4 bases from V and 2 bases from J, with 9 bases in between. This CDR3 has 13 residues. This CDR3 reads CASSSPVTYEQYF. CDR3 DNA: TGTGCCAGCAGTTCCCCAGTGACCTACGAGCAGTACTTC.

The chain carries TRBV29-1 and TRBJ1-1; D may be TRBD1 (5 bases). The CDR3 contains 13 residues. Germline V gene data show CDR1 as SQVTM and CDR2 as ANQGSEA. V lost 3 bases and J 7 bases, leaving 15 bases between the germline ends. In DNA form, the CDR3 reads TGCAGCGTTGACTCCAGGGTGGAAATTGAAGCTTTCTTT. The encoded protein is CSVDSRVEIEAFF.

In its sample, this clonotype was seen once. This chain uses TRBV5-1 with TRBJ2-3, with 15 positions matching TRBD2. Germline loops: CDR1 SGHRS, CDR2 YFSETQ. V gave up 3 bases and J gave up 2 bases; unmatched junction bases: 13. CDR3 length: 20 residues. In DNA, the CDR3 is TGCGCCAGCAGCTGGATGGGGACTAGCGGGGGGCCGGGCCTCACAGATACGCAGTATTTT. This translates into CASSWMGTSGGPGLTDTQYF.

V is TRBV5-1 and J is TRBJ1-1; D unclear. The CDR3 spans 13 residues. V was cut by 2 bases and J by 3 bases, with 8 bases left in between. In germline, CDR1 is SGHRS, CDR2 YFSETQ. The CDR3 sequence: CASSLGWDTEAFF. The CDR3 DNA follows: TGCGCCAGCAGCTTAGGGTGGGACACTGAAGCTTTCTTT.

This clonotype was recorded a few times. As DNA, the CDR3 is TGTGCCAGCAGTTGGGCAGGGTTCTCCTACGAGCAGTACTTC. This sequence encodes CASSWAGFSYEQYF. The rearrangement links TRBV27 to TRBJ2-7, with D possibly matching TRBD1 (5 bases). The V end was cut by 4 bases, the J end by 0 bases, with 10 bases between. The CDR3 consists of 14 residues. In germline, CDR1 is MNHEY, CDR2 SMNVEV (reference sequence).

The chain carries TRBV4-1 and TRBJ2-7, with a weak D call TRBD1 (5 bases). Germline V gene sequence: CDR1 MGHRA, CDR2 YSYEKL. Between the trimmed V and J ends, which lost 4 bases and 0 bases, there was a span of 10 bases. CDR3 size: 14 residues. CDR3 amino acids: CASSPLDNSYEQYF. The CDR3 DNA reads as TGCGCCAGCAGCCCTTTGGACAACTCCTACGAGCAGTACTTC.

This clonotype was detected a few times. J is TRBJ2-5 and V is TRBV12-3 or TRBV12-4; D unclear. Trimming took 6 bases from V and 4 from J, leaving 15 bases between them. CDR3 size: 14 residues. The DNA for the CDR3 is TGTGCCAGCAGCCAACAAGCCTTGCGAGAGACCCAGTACTTC. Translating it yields CASSQQALRETQYF.

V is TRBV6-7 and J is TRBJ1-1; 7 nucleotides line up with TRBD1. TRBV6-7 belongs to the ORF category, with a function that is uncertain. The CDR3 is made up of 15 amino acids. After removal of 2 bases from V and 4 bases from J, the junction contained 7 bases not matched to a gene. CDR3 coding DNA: TGTGCCAGCAGTTACGGTCTACAGGGGAGCACTGAAGCTTTCTTT. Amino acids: CASSYGLQGSTEAFF.

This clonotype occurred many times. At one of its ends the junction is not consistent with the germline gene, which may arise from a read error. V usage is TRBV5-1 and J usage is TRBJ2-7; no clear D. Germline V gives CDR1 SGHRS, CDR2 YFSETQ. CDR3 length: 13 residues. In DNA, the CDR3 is TGTGCCAGCAGCTTAGATGGTTCCTACGAGCAGTACTTC. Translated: CASSLDGSYEQYF.